This T cell receptor beta chain was recorded in a study of cytomegalovirus exposure and HLA in healthy donors. Across the study: The roughly 120 validation repertoires used the same platform as the roughly 670 first-cohort repertoires, a later analysis reported. Study outcomes and limitations: The study put 150 to 200 TCR beta chains on its list as cytomegalovirus-associated. Most TCR sequences proved rare, with some public TCRs found in many donors.

The donors were part of the 120-subject validation cohort, which stood apart from the roughly 640-subject first cohort. J lost 5 bases, V lost 1 base, and 10 bases had no gene match. This CDR3 has 16 amino acids. Germline assignment: CDR1 SGHVS and CDR2 FQNEAQ. Measured with immunoSEQ multiplex PCR; TCRdb has only the in-frame clones, and not every one. The data hold roughly 62,000 clones, with 90% to 95% observed a single time. Points on this clone: What it binds is unknown.

This clonotype originated in a woman aged 25 to 45 in good health and CMV-seronegative. The rearrangement joins TRBV7-8 to TRBJ2-7; TRBD2 matches at 8 bases. The sequencing sample was made of PBMCs. CDR3: CASSLVAGAGENEQYF. The CDR3 region has the DNA TGTGCCAGCAGCTTAGTAGCAGGAGCGGGAGAGAACGAGCAGTACTTC.